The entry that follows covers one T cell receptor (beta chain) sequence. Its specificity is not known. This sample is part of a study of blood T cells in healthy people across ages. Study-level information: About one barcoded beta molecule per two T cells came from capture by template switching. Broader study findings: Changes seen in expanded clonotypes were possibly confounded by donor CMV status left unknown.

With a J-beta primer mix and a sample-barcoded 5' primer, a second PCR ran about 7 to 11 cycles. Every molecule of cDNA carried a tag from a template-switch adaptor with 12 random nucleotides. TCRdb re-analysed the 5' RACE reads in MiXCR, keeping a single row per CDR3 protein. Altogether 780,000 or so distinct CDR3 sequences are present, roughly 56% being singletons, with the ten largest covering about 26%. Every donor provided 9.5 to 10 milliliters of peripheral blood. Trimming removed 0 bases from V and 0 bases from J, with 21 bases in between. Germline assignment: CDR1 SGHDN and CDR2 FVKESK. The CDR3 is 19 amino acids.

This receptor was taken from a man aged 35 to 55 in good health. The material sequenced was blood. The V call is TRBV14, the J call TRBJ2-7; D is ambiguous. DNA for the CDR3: TGTGCCAGCAGCCAAGATTGGGAAAGGTTTCTACGTCCCTCCTACGAGCAGTACTTC. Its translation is CASSQDWERFLRPSYEQYF. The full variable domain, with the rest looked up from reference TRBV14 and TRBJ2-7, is EAGVTQFPSHSVIEKGQTVTLRCDPISGHDNLYWYRRVMGKEIKFLLHFVKESKQDESGMPNNRFLAERTGGTYSTLKVQPAELEDSGVYFCASSQDWERFLRPSYEQYFGPGTRLTVT.